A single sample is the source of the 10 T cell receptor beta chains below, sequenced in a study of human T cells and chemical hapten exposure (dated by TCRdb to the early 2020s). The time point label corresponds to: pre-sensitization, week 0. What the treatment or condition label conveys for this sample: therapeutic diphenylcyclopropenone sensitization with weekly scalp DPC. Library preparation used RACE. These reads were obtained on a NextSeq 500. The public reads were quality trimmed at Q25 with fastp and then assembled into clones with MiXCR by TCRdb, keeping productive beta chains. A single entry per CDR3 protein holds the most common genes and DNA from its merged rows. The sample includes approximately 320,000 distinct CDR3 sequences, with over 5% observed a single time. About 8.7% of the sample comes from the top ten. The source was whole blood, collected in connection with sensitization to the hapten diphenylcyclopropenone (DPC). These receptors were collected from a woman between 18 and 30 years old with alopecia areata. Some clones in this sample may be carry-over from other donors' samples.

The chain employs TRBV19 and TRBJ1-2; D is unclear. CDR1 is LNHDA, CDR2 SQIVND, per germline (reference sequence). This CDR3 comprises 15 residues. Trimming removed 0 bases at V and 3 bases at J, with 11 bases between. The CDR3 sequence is CASSIDHSTDYGYTF. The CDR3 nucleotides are TGTGCCAGTAGTATAGATCACTCCACGGACTATGGCTACACCTTC.

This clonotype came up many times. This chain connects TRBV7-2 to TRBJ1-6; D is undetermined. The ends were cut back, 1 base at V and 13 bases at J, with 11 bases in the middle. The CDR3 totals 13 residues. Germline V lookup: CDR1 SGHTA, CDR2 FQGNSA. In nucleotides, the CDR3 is TGTGCCAGCAGCTTAGGTCAGGAGCTTCCCCTCCACTTT. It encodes CASSLGQELPLHF. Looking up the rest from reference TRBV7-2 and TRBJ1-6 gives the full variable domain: GAGVSQSPSNKVTEKGKDVELRCDPISGHTALYWYRQSLGQGLEFLIYFQGNSAPDKSGLPSDRFSAERTGGSVSTLTIQRTQQEDSAVYLCASSLGQELPLHFGNGTRLTVT.

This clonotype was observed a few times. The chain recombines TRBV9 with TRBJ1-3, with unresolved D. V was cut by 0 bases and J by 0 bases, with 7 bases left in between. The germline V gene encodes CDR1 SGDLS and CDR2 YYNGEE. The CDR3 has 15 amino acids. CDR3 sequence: CASSVGGDSGNTIYF. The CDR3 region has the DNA TGTGCCAGCAGCGTAGGTGGAGACTCTGGAAACACCATATATTTT.

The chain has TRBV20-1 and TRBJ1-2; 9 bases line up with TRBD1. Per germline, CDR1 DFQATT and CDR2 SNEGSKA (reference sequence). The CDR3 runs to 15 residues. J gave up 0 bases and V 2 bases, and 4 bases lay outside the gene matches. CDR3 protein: CSARPGQGANYGYTF. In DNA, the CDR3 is TGCAGTGCTAGACCGGGACAGGGAGCTAACTATGGCTACACCTTC.

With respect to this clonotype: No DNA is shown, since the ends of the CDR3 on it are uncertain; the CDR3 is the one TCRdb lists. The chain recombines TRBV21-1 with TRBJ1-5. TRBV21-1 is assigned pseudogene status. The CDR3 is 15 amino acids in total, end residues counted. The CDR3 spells CASSKVGCGNQPQHF.

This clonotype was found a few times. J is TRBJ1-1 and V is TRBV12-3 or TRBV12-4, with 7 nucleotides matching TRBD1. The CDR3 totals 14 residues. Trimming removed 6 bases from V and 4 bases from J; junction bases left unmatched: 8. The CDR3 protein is CASSPNRGFTEAFF. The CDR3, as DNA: TGTGCCAGCAGCCCTAACAGGGGTTTCACTGAAGCTTTCTTT.

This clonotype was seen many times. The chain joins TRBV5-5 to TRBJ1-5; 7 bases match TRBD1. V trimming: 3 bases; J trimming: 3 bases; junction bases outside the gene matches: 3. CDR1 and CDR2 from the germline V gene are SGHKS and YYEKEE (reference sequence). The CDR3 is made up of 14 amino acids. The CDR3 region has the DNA TGTGCCAGCAGCTGGGACAGTATCAATCAGCCCCAGCATTTT. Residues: CASSWDSINQPQHF.

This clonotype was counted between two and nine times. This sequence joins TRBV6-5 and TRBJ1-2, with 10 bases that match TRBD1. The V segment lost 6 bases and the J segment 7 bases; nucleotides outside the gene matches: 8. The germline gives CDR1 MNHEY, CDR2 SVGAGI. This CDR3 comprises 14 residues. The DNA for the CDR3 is TGTGCCAGCAGAAGAGAGGGGACAGGGGCTGGCTACACCTTC. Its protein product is CASRREGTGAGYTF.

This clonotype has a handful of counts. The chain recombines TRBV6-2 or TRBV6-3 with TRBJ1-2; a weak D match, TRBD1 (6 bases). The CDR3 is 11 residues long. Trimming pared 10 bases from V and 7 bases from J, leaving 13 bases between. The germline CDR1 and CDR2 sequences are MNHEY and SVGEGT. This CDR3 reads CATRQGTGYTF. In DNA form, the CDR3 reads TGTGCCACCCGCCAGGGGACTGGCTACACCTTC.

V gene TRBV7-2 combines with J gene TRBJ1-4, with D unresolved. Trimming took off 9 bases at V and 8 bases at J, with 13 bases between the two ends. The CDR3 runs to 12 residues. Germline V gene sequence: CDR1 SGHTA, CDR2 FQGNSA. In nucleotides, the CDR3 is TGTGCCAGTTCCGGGCCTCAGGAAAAACTGTTTTTT. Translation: CASSGPQEKLFF. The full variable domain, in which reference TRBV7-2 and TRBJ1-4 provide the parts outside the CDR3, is GAGVSQSPSNKVTEKGKDVELRCDPISGHTALYWYRQSLGQGLEFLIYFQGNSAPDKSGLPSDRFSAERTGGSVSTLTIQRTQQEDSAVYLCASSGPQEKLFFGSGTQLSVL.